The 20 T cell receptor beta chains below come from one sample, sequenced in a study of OX40 agonist ivuxolimab in advanced cancers. Clones were sequenced by immunoSEQ multiplex PCR, and TCRdb holds only the in-frame ones, with some missing. This sample yields about 7,800 clones, of which just under 75% are seen a single time; over 50% belongs to the top ten. The sequences come from CD4+ or CD8+ T cells sorted from blood, collected in a trial of the OX40 agonist ivuxolimab. The source of these receptors is an adult with an advanced solid tumor such as melanoma, head and neck, liver or kidney cancer.

V gene TRBV27 combines with J gene TRBJ2-3; either TRBD1 or TRBD2 may fit D (6 bases each). The CDR3 spans 14 residues. Germline loops: CDR1 MNHEY, CDR2 SMNVEV (reference sequence). Between the trimmed V and J ends, which lost 2 bases and 4 bases, there was a span of 10 bases. CDR3 protein: CASSLVGGADTQYF. CDR3 in DNA: TGTGCCAGCAGTTTAGTGGGGGGCGCAGATACGCAGTATTTT.

J is TRBJ1-2 and V is TRBV7-3; D perhaps matches TRBD1 (5 bases). The CDR3 runs 14 residues. Looked up from germline, CDR1 is SGHTA and CDR2 is FQGTGA. The germline V and J ends were trimmed by 5 bases and 6 bases, with 16 bases remaining between them. CDR3 in DNA: TGTGCCAGCAGCCCCGGTGCGGCAGGGAATGGCTACACCTTC. Encoded protein: CASSPGAAGNGYTF.

The chain joins TRBV7-6 to TRBJ1-4; D call uncertain. Germline loops: CDR1 SGHVS, CDR2 FNYEAQ. Trimming stripped 4 bases from V and 6 bases from J, with 3 bases between. The CDR3 consists of 11 residues. The CDR3 DNA reads as TGTGCCAGCAGCTCAGATGAAAAACTGTTTTTT. Translation gives CASSSDEKLFF.

The V call is TRBV6-5, the J call TRBJ2-3; 7 positions match TRBD1. CDR1 and CDR2 (germline): MNHEY, SVGAGI. The J segment lost 4 bases and the V segment lost 5 bases, leaving 6 bases of the junction unmatched. CDR3 length equals 14 residues. The CDR3 protein is CASSLNRGPDTQYF. CDR3 DNA sequence: TGTGCCAGCAGTCTCAACAGGGGCCCAGATACGCAGTATTTT.

This rearrangement joins TRBV4-3 to TRBJ2-5, with D maybe TRBD2 (5 bases). The CDR3 extends over 17 amino acids. CDR1 LGHNA and CDR2 YSLEER come from the germline V gene. V shed 1 base and J shed 1 base, with 16 bases lying between them. The CDR3 nucleotides are TGCGCCAGCAGCCAAGTGGGGAGTGGCAGATCCCAAGAGACCCAGTACTTC. Residues: CASSQVGSGRSQETQYF.

The chain combines TRBV2 with TRBJ2-1, with TRBD2 identical over 9 bases. V gave up 8 bases and J gave up 9 bases; unmatched junction bases: 8. Germline loops: CDR1 SNHLY, CDR2 FYNNEI. There are 13 residues in the CDR3. CDR3: CASFPRGGREQFF. CDR3 nucleotide sequence: TGTGCCAGCTTCCCGCGGGGGGGCCGTGAGCAGTTCTTC.

The chain recombines TRBV4-3 with TRBJ2-7, with 8 nucleotides matching TRBD1. Germline V gives CDR1 LGHNA, CDR2 YSLEER. The CDR3 has 16 residues. With V trimmed by 1 base and J by 2 bases, 7 bases remained unmatched. The CDR3 coding sequence is TGCGCCAGCAGCCAAGCCCGGACAGGGAGTACCTACGAGCAGTACTTC. Amino acid sequence: CASSQARTGSTYEQYF.

The CDR3 nucleotides read TGTGCCTGGAGCTCAACAGGGTACAATCAGCCCCAGCATTTT. Its translation is CAWSSTGYNQPQHF. The chain couples TRBV30 to TRBJ1-5, with D perhaps matching TRBD1 (6 bases). This CDR3 spans 14 amino acids. V was trimmed by 3 bases and J by 3 bases, leaving 12 bases between them. Germline loops: CDR1 GTSNPN, CDR2 SVGIG (reference sequence).

The chain carries TRBV6-4 and TRBJ1-4, with 8 positions matching TRBD1. CDR3 length: 15 residues. V trimming: 3 bases; J trimming: 2 bases; junction bases outside the gene matches: 2. Looked up from germline, CDR1 is MRHNA and CDR2 is SNTAGT. Written as DNA, the CDR3 is TGTGCCAGCAGTGAAACAGGGGGGACTAATGAAAAACTGTTTTTT. Translated: CASSETGGTNEKLFF.

The J gene is TRBJ2-7, the V gene TRBV4-3; D uncertain. V was pared by 0 bases and J by 6 bases, with 15 bases between. Germline V gene lookup returns CDR1 LGHNA and CDR2 YSLEER. The CDR3 length is 15 residues. CDR3: CASSQDVPYGSEQYF. The CDR3 nucleotides are TGCGCCAGCAGCCAAGATGTCCCCTACGGATCCGAGCAGTACTTC.

The CDR3 sequence is CASSLVPDEQYF. In DNA form, the CDR3 reads TGTGCCAGCAGCTTAGTTCCGGACGAGCAGTACTTC. The chain carries TRBV7-9 and TRBJ2-7; D ambiguous. The CDR3 runs 12 residues. The germline V gene encodes CDR1 SEHNR and CDR2 FQNEAQ (reference sequence). V was trimmed by 1 base and J by 5 bases, leaving 6 bases between them.

The count of this clone is one. The CDR3 region has the DNA TGTGCCAGCAGTGGAGATGCGCAGGCAGGGAACCTGGGCTACACCTTC. It codes for CASSGDAQAGNLGYTF. The chain links TRBV2 to TRBJ1-2, with D possibly matching TRBD1 (5 bases). Deletions cut 4 bases from V and 8 bases from J, with 23 bases between. Germline V gene data show CDR1 as SNHLY and CDR2 as FYNNEI. This CDR3 spans 16 amino acids.

In its sample, this clone was seen many times. DNA for the CDR3: TGCAGCGTTTGGGGGGGAGCTAGCAATCAGCCCCAGCATTTT. It translates to CSVWGGASNQPQHF. V gene TRBV29-1 combines with J gene TRBJ1-5, with D tentatively TRBD1 (5 bases). With 5 bases removed from V and 0 bases from J, the gap between germline ends came to 11 bases. This CDR3 contains 14 residues. Per the germline V gene, CDR1 is SQVTM and CDR2 is ANQGSEA.

The chain carries TRBV7-9 and TRBJ2-7; 9 positions match TRBD1. This CDR3 contains 14 residues. Germline trimming cut 2 bases from V and 3 bases from J; bases unmatched to any gene: 2. Germline lookup yields CDR1 SEHNR and CDR2 FQNEAQ (reference sequence). The CDR3 sequence is CASSLMGQGYEQYF. CDR3 sequence (DNA): TGTGCCAGCAGCTTAATGGGACAGGGCTACGAGCAGTACTTC.

The chain has TRBV6-4 and TRBJ1-5, with TRBD1 matching 7 bases. The CDR3 sequence is 18 residues long. Germline values: CDR1 MRHNA, CDR2 SNTAGT. V was pared by 2 bases and J by 2 bases, with 12 bases of the junction left unmatched. The CDR3 protein is CASSDRGRDRDRNQPQHF. The CDR3 DNA reads TGTGCCAGCAGTGACAGGGGGCGAGATAGAGATCGCAATCAGCCCCAGCATTTT.

This chain links TRBV11-2 with TRBJ2-2; D uncertain. Trimming pared 1 base from V and 5 bases from J, leaving 11 bases between. Germline V gives CDR1 SGHAT, CDR2 FQNNGV. CDR3 length: 15 residues. The CDR3 is CASSLGVVQTGELFF. DNA for the CDR3: TGTGCCAGCAGCTTAGGCGTAGTGCAGACCGGGGAGCTGTTTTTT.

The rearrangement links TRBV11-3 to TRBJ2-2; no definite D call. The V gene's germline CDR1 is SGHNT and CDR2 YENEEA. V was cut by 5 bases and J by 6 bases, with 13 bases left in between. The CDR3 runs to 14 residues. This CDR3 is CASSPDGHAGELFF. The CDR3 DNA follows: TGTGCCAGCAGCCCGGACGGCCACGCCGGGGAGCTGTTTTTT. Complete variable domain (other parts from reference TRBV11-3 and TRBJ2-2): EAGVVQSPRYKIIEKKQPVAFWCNPISGHNTLYWYLQNLGQGPELLIRYENEEAVDDSQLPKDRFSAERLKGVDSTLKIQPAELGDSAVYLCASSPDGHAGELFFGEGSRLTVL.

The rearrangement joins TRBV10-3 to TRBJ1-1; D is perhaps TRBD1 (6 bases). Germline CDR1 ENHRY, CDR2 SYGVKD. This CDR3 has 16 amino acids. V was pared by 7 bases and J by 6 bases, with 24 bases between. The CDR3 DNA is TGTGCCATCATTGACGCCCTCGCGGGGGGCAGAGCTGAAGCTTTCTTT. Translated: CAIIDALAGGRAEAFF.

This clone came up a few times. This rearrangement joins TRBV7-9 to TRBJ1-1, with D perhaps TRBD1 (6 bases). Germline loops: CDR1 SEHNR, CDR2 FQNEAQ (reference sequence). V was clipped by 5 bases and J by 4 bases, with 11 bases between them. This CDR3 has 13 amino acids. In DNA form, the CDR3 reads TGTGCCAGCAGCGACAGGTCGAGCACTGAAGCTTTCTTT. Translating gives CASSDRSSTEAFF.

The CDR3 loop is CASSPWGAEGEAFF. For the CDR3, the DNA is TGTGCCAGCAGCCCCTGGGGCGCGGAGGGTGAAGCTTTCTTT. The chain recombines TRBV7-6 with TRBJ1-1, with D perhaps TRBD1 (5 bases). From germline, CDR1 is SGHVS and CDR2 FNYEAQ. Trimming took 5 bases from V and 7 from J, leaving 17 bases between them. This CDR3 is built from 14 residues.